One T cell receptor (beta chain) is described in this entry. Generated by immunoSEQ multiplex PCR, the TCRdb table keeps only in-frame clones and is missing some. The top ten clones hold about a quarter of a sample with 28,000 or so clones, just under 80% of them seen once. These data originate in a study of OX40 agonist ivuxolimab in advanced cancers. For the study at large: Patients were infused with ivuxolimab every 2 weeks at 0.01 to 10 mg/kg. Males comprised approximately 81% of the group, whose mean age was about 61 years (range about 20 to 79). The diagnoses of dose-escalation patients were hepatocellular carcinoma, melanoma, renal cell or head and neck cancer.

The V end was cut by 2 bases, the J end by 7 bases, with 8 bases between. Looked up from germline, CDR1 is GTSNPN and CDR2 is SVGIG (reference sequence). The CDR3 is 12 amino acids. The rearrangement links TRBV30 to TRBJ2-2; no reliable D call. The receptor's source is an adult with an advanced solid tumor such as melanoma, head and neck, liver or kidney cancer. Specimen: CD4+ or CD8+ T cells sorted from blood, collected in a trial of the OX40 agonist ivuxolimab. CDR3 nucleotide sequence: TGTGCCTGGAGTCCGACCGGCGGGGAGCTGTTTTTT. Translation: CAWSPTGGELFF.